Presented here are 32 T cell receptor beta chains from one specimen sequenced in a study of regulatory T cells in long-lasting Graves disease. Time point here: newly diagnosed GD, antithyroid drugs for less than 3 months. Extracted PBMC RNA gave rise to the TCR library. Investigators prepared the TCR beta libraries by applying iRepertoire HTBI primers and Arm-PCR of CDR3 regions. A single record per CDR3 protein comes from TCRdb applying MiXCR to the multiplex PCR reads. The sample shows 250,000 to 400,000 distinct CDR3 sequences, 18% of them seen only once. This specimen was peripheral blood mononuclear cells (PBMCs), taken at new diagnosis, from a patient treated with antithyroid drugs. Every receptor here comes from a female donor with Graves disease.

Comment on this clonotype: This may stem from a read error, because a much larger clone lies one nucleotide away. The gene calls are TRBV18 and TRBJ2-5; tentative D call: TRBD1 (5 bases). Germline V CDR1 and CDR2: KGHSH, LQKENI. The CDR3 has 15 amino acids. CDR3 sequence (DNA): TGTGCCGGCTCACACCTGGACAATCTCCCAGAGACCCAGTACTTC. This translates into CAGSHLDNLPETQYF.

Only a few counts were recorded for this clonotype. The rearrangement joins TRBV5-1 to TRBJ2-1, with 8 nucleotides matching TRBD2. Per germline, CDR1 SGHRS and CDR2 YFSETQ. The CDR3 covers 17 residues. Trimming took 2 bases from V and 4 from J; bases not matched to a gene: 11. This chain's CDR3 is CASSLISGEKYYNEQFF. The CDR3 coding sequence is TGCGCCAGCAGCTTAATTAGCGGGGAAAAATATTACAATGAGCAGTTCTTC.

This clonotype appeared many times. V is TRBV24-1 and J is TRBJ2-1; D uncertain. The CDR3 totals 15 residues. The germline V gene has CDR1 KGHDR and CDR2 SFDVKD. Trimming took off 4 bases at V and 4 bases at J, with 13 bases between the two ends. Here the CDR3 DNA reads TGTGCCACCAGTGAAACCCTCGCCCGGTACAATGAGCAGTTCTTC. This sequence encodes CATSETLARYNEQFF.

In its sample, this clonotype was seen many times. The CDR3, as DNA: TGCGCCAGCAGCTGGGGACTAGGGTCAAATGAGCAGTTCTTC. Translation gives CASSWGLGSNEQFF. The chain combines TRBV5-1 with TRBJ2-1; 8 bases align to TRBD2. Trimming at V came to 3 bases and at J to 7 bases, leaving 6 bases not matched to a gene. Germline V CDR1 and CDR2: SGHRS, YFSETQ. This CDR3 contains 14 residues.

The chain couples TRBV12-3 or TRBV12-4 to TRBJ2-7; tentative D call: TRBD2 (5 bases). The CDR3 is made up of 15 amino acids. Between the trimmed V and J ends, which lost 2 bases and 1 base, there was a span of 12 bases. The CDR3 loop is CASSLRRKLSYEQYF. The CDR3 nucleotides are TGTGCCAGCAGTTTAAGGAGGAAGCTATCCTACGAGCAGTACTTC.

This clonotype was detected many times. The chain joins TRBV7-8 to TRBJ1-2; maybe TRBD1 (5 bases). The CDR3 extends over 14 amino acids. Looked up from germline, CDR1 is SGHVS and CDR2 is FQNEAQ. Trimming took off 0 bases at V and 7 bases at J, with 12 bases between the two ends. CDR3 sequence: CASSLALGGTGYTF. The CDR3 DNA reads TGTGCCAGCAGCTTAGCGCTGGGGGGGACTGGCTACACCTTC.

The rearrangement links TRBV19 to TRBJ2-4; 9 bases are a match to TRBD2. The CDR3 covers 14 residues. V gave up 10 bases and J gave up 3 bases; unmatched junction bases: 7. Germline V gives CDR1 LNHDA, CDR2 SQIVND (reference sequence). CDR3 bases: TGTGCCACCTTAGCGGGAGTTGGCAAAAACATTCAGTACTTC. Its translation: CATLAGVGKNIQYF.

Worth noting for this clonotype: Because it lacks the conserved phenylalanine or tryptophan at the end, this CDR3 is likely a read error. DNA of the CDR3: TGTGCCAGCACCCCTTTGGAACACCCGAACACCGGGGAGCTGTTTCTT. This sequence encodes CASTPLEHPNTGELFL. J is TRBJ2-2 and V is TRBV6-1, with no clear D. CDR1 is MNHNS and CDR2 is SASEGT in the germline V gene. Trimming removed 7 bases from V and 0 bases from J, with 15 bases in between. The CDR3 consists of 16 residues.

Turning to this clonotype: The junction departs from the called germline gene at one end, perhaps through a read error. The V and J genes are TRBV27 and TRBJ2-5; possibly TRBD2 for D (6 bases). The CDR3 totals 14 residues. The germline gives CDR1 MNHEY, CDR2 SMNVEV (reference sequence). The CDR3 spells CASAPAGRGETRYF. As DNA, the CDR3 is TGTGCCAGCGCACCAGCCGGGAGAGGGGAGACCCGGTACTTC.

This clonotype was seen only a few times. The chain has TRBV25-1 and TRBJ2-5, with 7 bases identical to TRBD1. Trimming cost V 1 base and J 4 bases; bases outside gene matches: 6. This CDR3 contains 15 residues. CDR1 is MGHDK, CDR2 SYGVNS, per germline. CDR3 in amino acids: CASSELGGFGETQYF. The CDR3, as DNA: TGTGCCAGCAGTGAATTAGGGGGCTTTGGAGAGACCCAGTACTTC. The full variable domain, its missing parts supplied by reference TRBV25-1 and TRBJ2-5, is EADIYQTPRYLVIGTGKKITLECSQTMGHDKMYWYQQDPGMELHLIHYSYGVNSTEKGDLSSESTVSRIRTEHFPLTLESARPSHTSQYLCASSELGGFGETQYFGPGTRLLVL.

This clonotype has ten or more counts. V and J are TRBV27 and TRBJ2-7, with unresolved D. Germline V gene sequence: CDR1 MNHEY, CDR2 SMNVEV (reference sequence). The CDR3 sequence is 13 residues long. Trimming took 10 bases from V and 3 from J, leaving 16 bases between them. The DNA of the CDR3 is TGTGCCACCTCGATGCCTCCCGACTACGAGCAGTACTTC. Its protein product is CATSMPPDYEQYF.

The chain joins TRBV27 to TRBJ2-1; the D gene is possibly TRBD2 (6 bases). CDR3 length equals 14 residues. The germline V and J ends were trimmed by 10 bases and 0 bases, with 13 bases remaining between them. Germline CDR1 and CDR2: MNHEY and SMNVEV (reference sequence). The CDR3 nucleotides read TGTGCCACCCTGGGACTGAGCTCCTACAATGAGCAGTTCTTC. Its protein is CATLGLSSYNEQFF.

In its sample, this clonotype was seen many times. The chain is built from TRBV10-3 and TRBJ1-4; D is uncertain. The length of the CDR3 is 12 residues. V was pared by 0 bases and J by 11 bases, with 7 bases between. Germline V lookup: CDR1 ENHRY, CDR2 SYGVKD. CDR3 residues: CAISESIGKLFF. The CDR3 region has the DNA TGTGCCATCAGTGAGTCGATAGGTAAACTGTTTTTT.

This clonotype was picked up a small number of times. The rearrangement links TRBV28 to TRBJ1-4, with TRBD1 matching 7 bases. Germline lookup yields CDR1 MDHEN and CDR2 SYDVKM. The CDR3 loop spans 14 amino acids. V shed 2 bases and J 3 bases; nucleotides not matched to a gene: 0. The CDR3 sequence: CASSLQGANEKLFF. The DNA of the CDR3 is TGTGCCAGCAGTTTACAGGGGGCTAATGAAAAACTGTTTTTT.

V usage is TRBV7-2 and J usage is TRBJ2-7; 10 bases fit TRBD2. Germline CDR1 SGHTA, CDR2 FQGNSA. The CDR3 is made up of 17 amino acids. After removal of 4 bases from V and 0 bases from J, the junction contained 9 bases not matched to a gene. The DNA for the CDR3 is TGTGCCAGCAGCTCGTCCCGGACTAGCGGATTCTCCTACGAGCAGTACTTC. The encoded protein is CASSSSRTSGFSYEQYF.

This clonotype was observed at least ten times. The V gene is TRBV20-1, the J gene TRBJ2-7; D is undetermined. The CDR3 is 11 residues long. Germline V gives CDR1 DFQATT, CDR2 SNEGSKA (reference sequence). The ends were cut back, 6 bases at V and 3 bases at J, with 9 bases in the middle. The CDR3 DNA reads as TGCAGTGCCCCGCTTGACTACGAGCAGTACTTC. It specifies CSAPLDYEQYF.

The chain carries TRBV2 and TRBJ2-5; 15 bases agree with TRBD2. Unmatched junction bases numbered 6, after V lost 5 bases and J lost 2 bases. Germline V lookup: CDR1 SNHLY, CDR2 FYNNEI. The length of the CDR3 is 17 residues. The CDR3 region is CASSRRTSGRGQETQYF. The CDR3 bases are TGTGCCAGCAGTCGAAGGACTAGCGGGAGGGGTCAAGAGACCCAGTACTTC.

This clonotype was seen many times. The chain links TRBV11-2 to TRBJ1-1; maybe TRBD1 (5 bases). Trimming shortened V by 2 bases and J by 4 bases, and 17 bases separated the two germline ends. The CDR3 runs 16 residues. From germline, CDR1 is SGHAT and CDR2 FQNNGV. The CDR3 is CASSLNPRQGGTEAFF. CDR3 in DNA: TGTGCCAGCAGCTTAAATCCACGCCAGGGAGGCACTGAAGCTTTCTTT.

Notes on this clonotype: Given a much more abundant clone one base away, this may be a read error. The chain joins TRBV5-5 to TRBJ1-1; D might be TRBD1 (6 bases). CDR1 and CDR2 (germline): SGHKS, YYEKEE (reference sequence). The CDR3 has 13 residues. CDR3 sequence (DNA): TGTGCCAGCAGCTTATGGGACAACACTGAAGCTCTCTTT. It specifies CASSLWDNTEALF.

CDR3 sequence reads: CASIFVAHEQYF. The CDR3 DNA reads as TGTGCCAGCATCTTCGTAGCGCACGAGCAGTACTTC. The chain joins TRBV11-2 to TRBJ2-7; D is possibly TRBD2 (5 bases). The CDR3 consists of 12 residues. Germline V gives CDR1 SGHAT, CDR2 FQNNGV. V lost 7 bases and J lost 5, with 12 bases in between.

This clonotype was observed many times. The chain couples TRBV2 to TRBJ2-7; D is perhaps TRBD1 (7 bases). The germline CDR1 and CDR2 sequences are SNHLY and FYNNEI. V gave up 7 bases and J gave up 7 bases, with 17 bases separating them. This CDR3 is 13 amino acids long. As DNA, the CDR3 is TGTGCCAGCACTCTCCAGGGGGGTTGGGAGCAGTACTTC. It translates to CASTLQGGWEQYF.

This clonotype was observed many times. This chain connects TRBV6-9 to TRBJ2-3, with TRBD2 identical over 11 bases. J gave up 3 bases and V 3 bases, and 8 bases lay outside the gene matches. This CDR3 spans 17 amino acids. Germline V gene lookup returns CDR1 MNHGY and CDR2 SVAAGI. The CDR3 DNA reads as TGTGCCAGCAGTTACGAATATAGCGGGAGGGAAACAGATACGCAGTATTTT. Its protein is CASSYEYSGRETDTQYF.

The V gene is TRBV2, the J gene TRBJ2-1, with 9 bases aligning to TRBD2. Germline V gives CDR1 SNHLY, CDR2 FYNNEI. The J segment lost 7 bases and the V segment lost 4 bases, leaving 8 bases of the junction unmatched. The CDR3 has 15 residues. CDR3 residues: CASSVGSGSGNEQFF. The CDR3 DNA follows: TGTGCCAGCAGTGTGGGTAGCGGGAGCGGTAATGAGCAGTTCTTC.

This clonotype was counted at least ten times. The chain employs TRBV11-2 and TRBJ1-4, with D unclear. The CDR3 is 16 amino acids. Germline V gives CDR1 SGHAT, CDR2 FQNNGV. The V and J ends lost 1 base and 0 bases respectively, with 9 bases between them. The CDR3 protein is CASSLGRSSTNEKLFF. The CDR3, as DNA: TGTGCCAGCAGCTTAGGAAGAAGCTCAACTAATGAAAAACTGTTTTTT.

This chain uses TRBV2 with TRBJ2-7, with 9 bases identical to TRBD1. This CDR3 comprises 15 residues. Germline CDR1 SNHLY, CDR2 FYNNEI. V dropped 4 bases and J dropped 5; count of bases not matched to a gene: 9. CDR3 in amino acids: CASSGSRTGVDEQYF. DNA of the CDR3: TGTGCCAGCAGTGGTTCTAGGACAGGGGTGGACGAGCAGTACTTC.

The count of this clonotype is one. A much larger clone differs from this one at a single base, so this may be a read error. The CDR3 does not close with the conserved phenylalanine or tryptophan, likely indicating a read error. V and J are TRBV7-9 and TRBJ2-3; the D gene is possibly TRBD1 (5 bases). Trimming removed 0 bases from V and 4 bases from J, with 17 bases in between. This CDR3 spans 17 amino acids. CDR1 SEHNR and CDR2 FQNEAQ come from the germline V gene (reference sequence). The CDR3, as DNA: TGTGCCAGCAGCTTAGCAAGGGGCGGTGGAGTCCCAGATACGCAGTATCTT. It is translated as CASSLARGGGVPDTQYL.

Many counts were recorded for this clonotype. The V gene is TRBV6-1, the J gene TRBJ2-7, with D hard to call. CDR1 is MNHNS, CDR2 SASEGT, per germline. With 5 bases removed from V and 2 bases from J, the gap between germline ends came to 19 bases. The CDR3 is 16 residues long. The CDR3 here is CASSPPSEWLAYEQYF. The CDR3 DNA reads TGTGCCAGCAGTCCACCGTCCGAGTGGCTCGCCTACGAGCAGTACTTC.

The J gene is TRBJ1-6, the V gene TRBV4-1; D is unresolved. V shed 2 bases and J shed 3 bases, with 29 bases lying between them. Germline V gene sequence: CDR1 MGHRA, CDR2 YSYEKL. This CDR3 region has 22 residues. CDR3 in amino acids: CASSQKKLGWEAVPHYNSPLHF. The CDR3 nucleotides are TGCGCCAGCAGCCAAAAAAAGCTGGGTTGGGAGGCAGTGCCCCACTATAATTCACCCCTCCACTTT.

This chain connects TRBV6-1 to TRBJ2-7, with D unclear. The V end was cut by 3 bases, the J end by 3 bases, with 9 bases between. CDR3 length equals 13 residues. Germline CDR1 and CDR2: MNHNS and SASEGT. CDR3 loop: CASSEVGGYEQYF. CDR3 in DNA: TGTGCCAGCAGTGAGGTCGGCGGCTACGAGCAGTACTTC.

This clonotype has a count of ten or more. V and J are TRBV12-3 or TRBV12-4 and TRBJ1-5, with TRBD1 identical over 7 bases. Trimming took 6 bases from V and 6 from J; bases not matched to a gene: 11. The CDR3 is made up of 15 amino acids. CDR3 nucleotides: TGTGCCAGCAGCCTTAGACAGGGTAGTAGTCAGCCCCAGCATTTT. Amino acid sequence: CASSLRQGSSQPQHF.

This clonotype was counted ten times or more. The CDR3 is CASSLAAGLNTEAFF. The DNA for the CDR3 is TGTGCCAGCAGCTTGGCAGCAGGGTTGAACACTGAAGCTTTCTTT. This sequence joins TRBV5-5 and TRBJ1-1; TRBD1 is a possible D gene (5 bases). Trimming pared 0 bases from V and 0 bases from J, leaving 9 bases between. The CDR3 totals 15 residues. CDR1 and CDR2 from the germline V gene are SGHKS and YYEKEE (reference sequence).

This clonotype was observed many times. The chain recombines TRBV5-1 with TRBJ1-1; D is unclear. This CDR3 comprises 11 residues. Trimming removed 6 bases at V and 6 bases at J, with 9 bases between. Germline V gene data show CDR1 as SGHRS and CDR2 as YFSETQ. CDR3 coding DNA: TGCGCCAGCAACGTCGGCTCTGAAGCTTTCTTT. Translation gives CASNVGSEAFF.